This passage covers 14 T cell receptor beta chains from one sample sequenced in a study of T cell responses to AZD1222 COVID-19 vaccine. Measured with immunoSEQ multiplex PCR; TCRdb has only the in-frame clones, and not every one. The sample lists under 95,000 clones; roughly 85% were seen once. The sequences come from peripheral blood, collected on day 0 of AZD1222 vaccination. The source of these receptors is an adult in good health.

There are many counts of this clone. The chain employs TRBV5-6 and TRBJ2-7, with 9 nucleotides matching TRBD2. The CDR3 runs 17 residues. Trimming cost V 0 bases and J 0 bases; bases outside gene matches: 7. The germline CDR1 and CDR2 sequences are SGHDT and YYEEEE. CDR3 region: CASSLGATSGPSYEQYF. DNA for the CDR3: TGTGCCAGCAGCTTGGGCGCTACTAGCGGGCCCTCCTACGAGCAGTACTTC.

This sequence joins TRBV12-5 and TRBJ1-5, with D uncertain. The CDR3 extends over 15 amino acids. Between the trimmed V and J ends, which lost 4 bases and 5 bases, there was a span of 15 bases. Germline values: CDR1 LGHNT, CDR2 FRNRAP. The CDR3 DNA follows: TGTGCTAGTGGTTCCGACGGCCGTCGCGATCAGCCCCAGCATTTT. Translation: CASGSDGRRDQPQHF.

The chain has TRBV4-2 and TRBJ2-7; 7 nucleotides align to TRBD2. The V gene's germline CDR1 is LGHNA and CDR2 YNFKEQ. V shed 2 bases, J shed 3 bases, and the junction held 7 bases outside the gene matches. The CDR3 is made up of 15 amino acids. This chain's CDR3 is CASSQTVTSSYEQYF. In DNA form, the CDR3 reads TGTGCCAGCAGCCAAACCGTGACTAGCAGCTACGAGCAGTACTTC.

This CDR3 is CASSPGPNEKLFF. The DNA for the CDR3 is TGTGCCAGCTCACCGGGACCCAATGAAAAACTGTTTTTT. V and J are TRBV18 and TRBJ1-4; D is possibly TRBD1 (5 bases). CDR1 is KGHSH, CDR2 LQKENI, per germline. V lost 3 bases to trimming and J lost 5 bases, with 7 bases between them. The length of the CDR3 is 13 residues.

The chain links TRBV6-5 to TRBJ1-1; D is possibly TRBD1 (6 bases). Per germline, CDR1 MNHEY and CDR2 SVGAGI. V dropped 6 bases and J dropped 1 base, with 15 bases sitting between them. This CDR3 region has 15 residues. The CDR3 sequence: CASRIVPRGNTEAFF. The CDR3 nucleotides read TGTGCCAGCAGGATAGTCCCCAGGGGGAACACTGAAGCTTTCTTT.

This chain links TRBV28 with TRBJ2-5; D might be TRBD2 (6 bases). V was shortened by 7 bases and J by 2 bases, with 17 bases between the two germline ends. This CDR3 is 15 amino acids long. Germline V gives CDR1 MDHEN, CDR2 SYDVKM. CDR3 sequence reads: CASTLQVGGQETQYF. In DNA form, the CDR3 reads TGTGCCAGCACCCTACAAGTGGGGGGACAAGAGACCCAGTACTTC.

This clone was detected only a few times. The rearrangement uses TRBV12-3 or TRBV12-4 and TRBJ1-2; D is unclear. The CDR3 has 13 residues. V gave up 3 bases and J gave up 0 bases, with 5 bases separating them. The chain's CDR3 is CASSLTTNYGYTF. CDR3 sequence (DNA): TGTGCCAGCAGTTTGACGACTAACTATGGCTACACCTTC.

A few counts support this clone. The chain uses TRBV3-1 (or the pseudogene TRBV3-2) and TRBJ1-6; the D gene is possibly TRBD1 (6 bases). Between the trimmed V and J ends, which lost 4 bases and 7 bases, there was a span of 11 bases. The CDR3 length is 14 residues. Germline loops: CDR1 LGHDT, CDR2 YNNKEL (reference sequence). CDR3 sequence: CASSRDNVNSPLHF. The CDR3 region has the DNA TGTGCCAGCAGCCGGGACAACGTAAATTCACCCCTCCACTTT.

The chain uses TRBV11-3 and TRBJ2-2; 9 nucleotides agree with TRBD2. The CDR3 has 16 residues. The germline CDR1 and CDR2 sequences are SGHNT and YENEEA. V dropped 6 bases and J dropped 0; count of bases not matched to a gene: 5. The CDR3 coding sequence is TGTGCCAGCAGTAAAGCGGGAGGCACGAACACCGGGGAGCTGTTTTTT. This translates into CASSKAGGTNTGELFF.

CDR3 in amino acids: CASSGGTGGDEQYF. In DNA form, the CDR3 reads TGTGCCAGCAGCGGTGGGACAGGGGGCGACGAGCAGTACTTC. The V gene is TRBV9, the J gene TRBJ2-7; 12 bases line up with TRBD1. Germline assignment: CDR1 SGDLS and CDR2 YYNGEE. With V trimmed by 3 bases and J by 5 bases, 3 bases remained unmatched. There are 14 residues in the CDR3.

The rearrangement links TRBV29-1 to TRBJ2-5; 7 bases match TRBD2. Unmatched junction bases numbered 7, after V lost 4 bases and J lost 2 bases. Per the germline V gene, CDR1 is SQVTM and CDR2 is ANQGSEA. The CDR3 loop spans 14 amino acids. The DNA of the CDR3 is TGCAGCGTTGCCCCTAGCGGCGGACAAGAGACCCAGTACTTC. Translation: CSVAPSGGQETQYF.

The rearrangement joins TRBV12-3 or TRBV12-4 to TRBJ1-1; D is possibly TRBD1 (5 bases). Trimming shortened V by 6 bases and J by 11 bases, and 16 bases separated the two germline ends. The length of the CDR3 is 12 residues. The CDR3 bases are TGTGCCAGCAGCACCGACAGATCTTCGGCTTTCTTT. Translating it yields CASSTDRSSAFF.

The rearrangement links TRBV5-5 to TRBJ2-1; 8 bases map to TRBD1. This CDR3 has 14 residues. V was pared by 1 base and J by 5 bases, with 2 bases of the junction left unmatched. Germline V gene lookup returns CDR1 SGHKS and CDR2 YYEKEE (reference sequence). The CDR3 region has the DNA TGTGCCAGCAGCTTGAAGGGACAGGACAATGAGCAGTTCTTC. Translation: CASSLKGQDNEQFF.

CDR3 sequence reads: CASSHGTGGRTDTQYF. DNA for the CDR3: TGTGCCAGCAGCCACGGGACAGGCGGTCGCACAGATACGCAGTATTTT. The gene calls are TRBV4-2 and TRBJ2-3; 8 nucleotides align to TRBD1. CDR3 length equals 16 residues. Unmatched junction bases numbered 6, after V lost 3 bases and J lost 1 base. CDR1 LGHNA and CDR2 YNFKEQ come from the germline V gene.